Presented here are 31 T cell receptor beta chains from one specimen sequenced in a study of blood T cell repertoires in COVID-19. Clones were read by immunoSEQ multiplex PCR, and TCRdb kept only the in-frame ones, dropping some. Altogether roughly 280,000 clones are present, 88% being singletons, with the ten largest covering about 3%. The sample comprised PBMCs or T cells enriched from blood (not recorded which). These receptors were taken from a woman in her forties or fifties who had recovered from COVID-19.

The rearrangement links TRBV9 to TRBJ1-6; tentative D call: TRBD1 (5 bases). The CDR3 contains 15 residues. V was clipped by 2 bases and J by 5 bases, with 11 bases between them. Germline V CDR1 and CDR2: SGDLS, YYNGEE. The CDR3 sequence is CASSVLQVNNSPLHF. The CDR3 DNA sequence: TGTGCCAGCAGCGTTTTACAGGTAAATAATTCACCCCTCCACTTT.

The chain recombines TRBV5-1 with TRBJ2-5, with 8 bases aligning to TRBD1. CDR1 and CDR2 (germline): SGHRS, YFSETQ. This CDR3 is built from 15 residues. Trimming took 2 bases from V and 5 from J; bases not matched to a gene: 8. The CDR3 DNA reads TGCGCCAGCAGCTTAGGCGGACAGGGCGGGGAGACCCAGTACTTC. It specifies CASSLGGQGGETQYF.

This clone came up once. The J gene is TRBJ2-7, the V gene TRBV7-9; 8 bases are a match to TRBD1. The V segment lost 5 bases and the J segment 2 bases; nucleotides outside the gene matches: 5. Looked up from germline, CDR1 is SEHNR and CDR2 is FQNEAQ (reference sequence). The CDR3 runs 14 residues. In DNA form, the CDR3 reads TGTGCCAGCAGCCTGGACAGGGTCCCCTACGAGCAGTACTTC. The encoded protein is CASSLDRVPYEQYF.

The gene calls are TRBV5-1 and TRBJ2-1, with 11 bases aligning to TRBD2. V lost 0 bases and J lost 10; bases outside the gene matches: 9. CDR3 length equals 16 residues. Germline V lookup: CDR1 SGHRS, CDR2 YFSETQ. The CDR3 DNA is TGCGCCAGCAGCTTGGTAGCGGGAGGGTTTTCCAGCGAGCAGTTCTTC. Protein: CASSLVAGGFSSEQFF.

The V gene is TRBV11-2, the J gene TRBJ2-2; D may be TRBD1 (7 bases). The CDR3 has 13 residues. CDR1 is SGHAT and CDR2 is FQNNGV in the germline V gene. V was clipped by 5 bases and J by 9 bases, with 13 bases between them. The CDR3 reads CASSAGTVRELFF. CDR3 sequence (DNA): TGTGCCAGCAGCGCGGGGACAGTCCGGGAGCTGTTTTTT. Full variable domain (outside the CDR3, taken from reference TRBV11-2 and TRBJ2-2): EAGVAQSPRYKIIEKRQSVAFWCNPISGHATLYWYQQILGQGPKLLIQFQNNGVVDDSQLPKDRFSAERLKGVDSTLKIQPAKLEDSAVYLCASSAGTVRELFFGEGSRLTVL.

This chain joins TRBV7-2 and TRBJ1-5; D might be TRBD1 (6 bases). Germline V gene sequence: CDR1 SGHTA, CDR2 FQGNSA. Trimming shortened V by 0 bases and J by 5 bases, and 8 bases separated the two germline ends. The CDR3 length is 14 residues. The CDR3 DNA sequence: TGTGCCAGCAGCTTAGCCAGGGGTTATCAGCCCCAGCATTTT. As protein: CASSLARGYQPQHF.

J is TRBJ1-4 and V is TRBV18, with 11 nucleotides matching TRBD1. Trimming removed 3 bases from V and 7 bases from J; junction bases left unmatched: 4. Germline assignment: CDR1 KGHSH and CDR2 LQKENI. The CDR3 totals 15 residues. The CDR3 DNA sequence: TGTGCCAGCTCACCCGGACAGGGGGCAGGTGAAAAACTGTTTTTT. Protein sequence: CASSPGQGAGEKLFF.

This clone has only one observation. This rearrangement joins TRBV4-1 to TRBJ2-3; 8 bases align to TRBD1. CDR1 is MGHRA and CDR2 is YSYEKL in the germline V gene. The CDR3 runs 19 residues. J lost 2 bases, V lost 2 bases, and 15 bases had no gene match. CDR3 bases: TGCGCCAGCAGCCAACCTACCGGACAGGGCCCTCTGTTCACAGATACGCAGTATTTT. It specifies CASSQPTGQGPLFTDTQYF.

The chain links TRBV4-3 to TRBJ2-7; D gene uncertain. Per the germline V gene, CDR1 is LGHNA and CDR2 is YSLEER. This CDR3 is 16 amino acids long. V dropped 4 bases and J dropped 0 bases, with 16 bases sitting between them. The CDR3 nucleotides are TGCGCCAGCAGCCGGGCATTTTCGTCCAGCTCCTACGAGCAGTACTTC. Its translation: CASSRAFSSSSYEQYF.

The chain couples TRBV11-2 to TRBJ1-2, with D possibly being TRBD1 (6 bases). Germline CDR1 is SGHAT and CDR2 is FQNNGV. Trimming pared 5 bases from V and 2 bases from J, leaving 12 bases between. This CDR3 has 14 residues. The CDR3 sequence: CASSPDSSNYGYTF. The CDR3 bases are TGTGCCAGCAGCCCGGACAGTTCGAACTATGGCTACACCTTC.

The V gene is TRBV29-1, the J gene TRBJ2-3, with 8 positions matching TRBD2. The junction had 5 bases not matched to a gene; V was cut back by 5 bases and J by 1 base. Germline V CDR1 and CDR2: SQVTM, ANQGSEA. The CDR3 spans 14 residues. The CDR3 nucleotides are TGCAGCGTTACACGAGCGGGAGGCACAGATACGCAGTATTTT. Translating gives CSVTRAGGTDTQYF.

The rearrangement joins TRBV9 to TRBJ2-2; a possible D gene is TRBD2 (5 bases). The CDR3 runs 16 residues. CDR1 and CDR2 (germline): SGDLS, YYNGEE. Trimming took 3 bases from V and 4 from J, leaving 16 bases between them. The CDR3 region has the DNA TGTGCCAGCAGCGCCTCAGGACTGGTGATCACCGGGGAGCTGTTTTTT. Its translation is CASSASGLVITGELFF.

The chain recombines TRBV18 with TRBJ2-1; 11 bases are a match to TRBD2. V trimming: 3 bases; J trimming: 9 bases; junction bases outside the gene matches: 16. The CDR3 runs 18 residues. Germline V CDR1 and CDR2: KGHSH, LQKENI. In DNA form, the CDR3 reads TGTGCCAGCTCACCCATGATGCTCGGGACTAGCGGAAATGGTGAGCAGTTCTTC. Translated: CASSPMMLGTSGNGEQFF.

The chain employs TRBV19 and TRBJ2-1, with D maybe TRBD2 (7 bases). The germline gives CDR1 LNHDA, CDR2 SQIVND (reference sequence). Trimming removed 5 bases at V and 4 bases at J, with 12 bases between. The CDR3 has 14 amino acids. CDR3 coding DNA: TGTGCCAGTAGTTGGGGGGGGCCGTACAATGAGCAGTTCTTC. Its translation is CASSWGGPYNEQFF.

The rearrangement links TRBV28 to TRBJ1-1; D remains ambiguous. Germline-derived CDR1 and CDR2 are MDHEN and SYDVKM. The length of the CDR3 is 12 residues. The CDR3 DNA reads as TGTGCATCGGCGGAATTGAACACTGAAGCTTTCTTT. Its translation is CASAELNTEAFF.

In DNA form, the CDR3 reads TGTGCCAGCAGTTTAGGAGGAGGGGGCATAAACTATGGCTACACCTTC. Protein sequence: CASSLGGGGINYGYTF. The chain joins TRBV28 to TRBJ1-2; 7 bases are a match to TRBD1. V lost 2 bases and J lost 2; bases outside the gene matches: 8. This CDR3 is 16 amino acids long. Germline V CDR1 and CDR2: MDHEN, SYDVKM.

The rearrangement links TRBV7-2 to TRBJ2-7, with 8 bases matching TRBD1. The germline V gene encodes CDR1 SGHTA and CDR2 FQGNSA. The CDR3 covers 15 residues. Trimming took 2 bases from V and 4 from J; bases not matched to a gene: 7. CDR3 protein: CASSLMGQVLYEQYF. In DNA, the CDR3 is TGTGCCAGCAGCTTAATGGGACAGGTCTTATACGAGCAGTACTTC.

This sequence joins TRBV5-1 and TRBJ2-3, with 8 bases matching TRBD1. Germline V CDR1 and CDR2: SGHRS, YFSETQ. The ends lost 4 bases at V and 0 bases at J; junction bases unmatched: 13. This CDR3 has 18 amino acids. CDR3 sequence reads: CASSKTGGGHTSTDTQYF. DNA of the CDR3: TGCGCCAGCAGCAAAACAGGGGGTGGGCACACTAGCACAGATACGCAGTATTTT.

V gene TRBV2 combines with J gene TRBJ1-6; TRBD1 aligns across 9 bases. In germline, CDR1 is SNHLY, CDR2 FYNNEI. V gave up 7 bases and J gave up 10 bases; unmatched junction bases: 8. The CDR3 covers 14 residues. The CDR3 protein is CASTPGQGGSPLHF. The CDR3 DNA is TGTGCCAGCACCCCGGGACAGGGCGGATCACCCCTCCACTTT.

This clone was recorded only once. J is TRBJ2-4 and V is TRBV14; tentative D call: TRBD2 (5 bases). Between the trimmed V and J ends, which lost 0 bases and 6 bases, there was a span of 12 bases. CDR3 length: 15 amino acids. The germline CDR1 and CDR2 sequences are SGHDN and FVKESK. The CDR3 DNA reads TGTGCCAGCAGCCAAGATAAAGGGCTAGCAAACATTCAGTACTTC. This encodes CASSQDKGLANIQYF.

The chain couples TRBV2 to TRBJ1-5, with TRBD1 matching 11 bases. CDR1 is SNHLY, CDR2 FYNNEI, per germline. The CDR3 totals 15 residues. After removal of 6 bases from V and 3 bases from J, the junction contained 4 bases not matched to a gene. CDR3 nucleotides: TGTGCCAGCAGCCGGGACAGGGGGTTCAATCAGCCCCAGCATTTT. This encodes CASSRDRGFNQPQHF.

This chain joins TRBV10-1 and TRBJ2-5, with 8 bases lining up with TRBD2. This CDR3 is 13 amino acids long. Germline loops: CDR1 WNHNN, CDR2 SYGVQD (reference sequence). Trimming took 8 bases from V and 2 from J; bases not matched to a gene: 4. CDR3 bases: TGCGCCAGCCCCAGCGGGAGTCAAGAGACCCAGTACTTC. It codes for CASPSGSQETQYF.

The genes are TRBV19 and TRBJ1-3, with D uncertain. The CDR3 consists of 13 residues. The germline V and J ends were trimmed by 6 bases and 4 bases, with 10 bases remaining between them. In germline, CDR1 is LNHDA, CDR2 SQIVND (reference sequence). In nucleotides, the CDR3 is TGTGCCAGTAGGTCCACTCCGGGAAACACCATATATTTT. It yields the protein CASRSTPGNTIYF.

The J gene is TRBJ1-1, the V gene TRBV25-1; no reliable D call. Germline assignment: CDR1 MGHDK and CDR2 SYGVNS. This CDR3 is 14 amino acids long. V lost 1 base to trimming and J lost 0 bases, with 6 bases between them. The CDR3 is CASSESPVNTEAFF. CDR3 nucleotide sequence: TGTGCCAGCAGTGAATCTCCGGTGAACACTGAAGCTTTCTTT. Together with reference TRBV25-1 and TRBJ1-1, the CDR3 gives the full variable domain: EADIYQTPRYLVIGTGKKITLECSQTMGHDKMYWYQQDPGMELHLIHYSYGVNSTEKGDLSSESTVSRIRTEHFPLTLESARPSHTSQYLCASSESPVNTEAFFGQGTRLTVV.

The chain uses TRBV11-2 and TRBJ1-4; 7 bases fit TRBD1. J lost 4 bases, V lost 4 bases, and 6 bases had no gene match. The CDR3 contains 15 residues. Germline CDR1 SGHAT, CDR2 FQNNGV. The CDR3 nucleotides read TGTGCCAGCAGCTCTACCGGGACAGATAATGAAAAACTGTTTTTT. It codes for CASSSTGTDNEKLFF. Based on the CDR3 plus reference TRBV11-2 and TRBJ1-4, the full variable domain is EAGVAQSPRYKIIEKRQSVAFWCNPISGHATLYWYQQILGQGPKLLIQFQNNGVVDDSQLPKDRFSAERLKGVDSTLKIQPAKLEDSAVYLCASSSTGTDNEKLFFGSGTQLSVL.

V is TRBV5-4 and J is TRBJ2-3, with a weak D call TRBD2 (5 bases). Germline CDR1 SGHNT, CDR2 YYREEE (reference sequence). This CDR3 contains 14 residues. V lost 4 bases and J 0 bases, leaving 9 bases between the germline ends. CDR3 in DNA: TGTGCCAGCAGCCAACGGACTAGCACAGATACGCAGTATTTT. Translation: CASSQRTSTDTQYF.

The V and J genes are TRBV21-1 and TRBJ1-2. TRBV21-1 is reported as a pseudogene. This CDR3 has 13 amino acids. The CDR3 loop reads CASSKNSRGGYTF. For the CDR3, the DNA is TGTGCCAGCAGCAAAAATTCCCGAGGTGGCTACACCTTC.

This clone was picked up a small number of times. This rearrangement joins TRBV5-8 to TRBJ2-1, with a weak D call TRBD2 (5 bases). Germline CDR1 reads SGHTS; CDR2 reads YDEGEE. Trimming took off 0 bases at V and 1 base at J, with 8 bases between the two ends. CDR3 length: 15 amino acids. CDR3 residues: CASSLGSVSYNEQFF. The DNA for the CDR3 is TGTGCCAGCAGCTTGGGTAGCGTTTCCTACAATGAGCAGTTCTTC.

This chain joins TRBV4-2 and TRBJ2-2, with 9 positions matching TRBD2. V lost 0 bases to trimming and J lost 6 bases; unmatched junction nucleotides: 5. Germline CDR1 LGHNA, CDR2 YNFKEQ. CDR3 length equals 16 residues. The CDR3 loop is CASSQELGGRAGELFF. CDR3 nucleotides: TGTGCCAGCAGCCAAGAGCTTGGCGGGAGGGCCGGGGAGCTGTTTTTT.

The V call is TRBV30, the J call TRBJ2-3, with a possible D match to TRBD1 (5 bases). The CDR3 extends over 13 amino acids. Trimming stripped 3 bases from V and 6 bases from J, with 13 bases between. Germline CDR1 GTSNPN, CDR2 SVGIG (reference sequence). The CDR3 loop reads CAWRIRARDTQYF. The CDR3 bases are TGTGCCTGGAGAATCAGGGCCAGGGATACGCAGTATTTT.

V gene TRBV11-2 combines with J gene TRBJ1-6; perhaps TRBD1 as D (5 bases). Trimming removed 4 bases from V and 10 bases from J, with 26 bases in between. Per the germline V gene, CDR1 is SGHAT and CDR2 is FQNNGV. The CDR3 consists of 18 residues. The DNA for the CDR3 is TGTGCCAGCAGCTCCCTCTTCCGAACTGATCAGGGTGAATCACCCCTCCACTTT. Protein product: CASSSLFRTDQGESPLHF.